This T cell receptor (beta chain) was sequenced for a study of T-cell reconstitution after alpha-beta-depleted transplantation in children. Trimming at V came to 2 bases and at J to 6 bases, leaving 7 bases not matched to a gene. This CDR3 is 16 amino acids long. The germline V gene has CDR1 SGHDT and CDR2 YYEEEE. Unique molecular identifiers tagged the TCRbeta library. TCRdb itself ran the PCR reads through MiXCR, one entry per CDR3 protein. The sample consists of 450,000 to 600,000 distinct CDR3 sequences, about 16% of them appearing once. Sequences were derived from PBMCs from the stem cell graft donor, sampled from the stem cell graft. The chain employs TRBV5-6 and TRBJ2-2; TRBD2 matches at 10 bases. The TCR sequence derives from a human donor who donated a stem cell graft to a child with acute lymphoblastic leukemia. The CDR3 sequence is CASSFVASGSAGELFF. The CDR3 DNA reads as TGTGCCAGCAGCTTTGTGGCTAGCGGGAGCGCCGGGGAGCTGTTTTTT.